This T cell receptor beta chain stems from a study of blood T cell repertoires in COVID-19. The CDR3 runs to 14 residues. Trimming cost V 7 bases and J 6 bases; bases outside gene matches: 8. CDR1 is ENHRY and CDR2 is SYGVKD in the germline V gene. The assay was immunoSEQ multiplex PCR, and TCRdb's table has in-frame clones only and misses some. The sample lists more than 100,000 clones, around 83% occurring once. This receptor was taken from a woman in her forties or fifties with acute or convalescent COVID-19. This rearrangement joins TRBV10-3 to TRBJ1-5, with 8 bases matching TRBD1. Sequenced input: peripheral blood. The CDR3 bases are TGTGCCATCACCGATGACAGGGGAGGTCAGCCCCAGCATTTT. It encodes CAITDDRGGQPQHF.